The rows below give T cell receptor beta chains drawn from one sample of a study of blood T cell repertoires in COVID-19. Measured with immunoSEQ multiplex PCR; TCRdb has only the in-frame clones, and not every one. The table includes around 250,000 clones, roughly 84% detected once. Material for sequencing was peripheral blood. Receptors originate from a woman between 40 and 55 years old who had recovered from COVID-19. The CDR3 runs from the conserved cysteine through the conserved F or W. Each record gives: V gene, J gene, CDR3 protein.

V gene: TRBV6-1
J gene: TRBJ2-1
CDR3 protein: CASSELDIPYNEQFF

V gene: TRBV5-1
J gene: TRBJ1-6
CDR3 protein: CASSLYPGDNSPLHF

V gene: TRBV27
J gene: TRBJ2-7
CDR3 protein: CASSLISSGPHEQYF

V gene: TRBV29-1
J gene: TRBJ1-2
CDR3 protein: CSVEAPGYAIYGYTF

V gene: TRBV28
J gene: TRBJ1-1
CDR3 protein: CASGPGTGGVWTEAFF

V gene: TRBV18
J gene: TRBJ2-1
CDR3 protein: CASSPKAGSSSYNEQFF

V gene: TRBV3-1/TRBV3-2
J gene: TRBJ1-1
CDR3 protein: CASSQPGGDAEAFF

V gene: TRBV5-4
J gene: TRBJ2-5
CDR3 protein: CASSLGSLGTQETQYF

V gene: TRBV7-2
J gene: TRBJ2-1
CDR3 protein: CASSGTYSLRNEQFF

V gene: TRBV7-2
J gene: TRBJ2-5
CDR3 protein: CASSPQQGAKETQYF

V gene: TRBV19
J gene: TRBJ1-1
CDR3 protein: CASSKGQGIAEAFF

V gene: TRBV12-3/TRBV12-4
J gene: TRBJ2-1
CDR3 protein: CASSFMGAGEQFF

V gene: TRBV2
J gene: TRBJ2-3
CDR3 protein: CASNLLVGRDTDTQYF

V gene: TRBV2
J gene: TRBJ1-5
CDR3 protein: CASSEKTGGFNQPQHF

V gene: TRBV6-5
J gene: TRBJ2-7
CDR3 protein: CAACGGGFYEQYF

V gene: TRBV3-1/TRBV3-2
J gene: TRBJ2-1
CDR3 protein: CASSPRQGAYNEQFF

V gene: TRBV29-1
J gene: TRBJ2-3
CDR3 protein: CSGLGQGADTQYF

V gene: TRBV5-1
J gene: TRBJ2-1
CDR3 protein: CASSMGTDNEQFF

V gene: TRBV7-3
J gene: TRBJ1-1
CDR3 protein: CASSGAGQGASTEAFF

V gene: TRBV18
J gene: TRBJ1-3
CDR3 protein: CASSSSTGFVSGNTIYF

V gene: TRBV2
J gene: TRBJ2-7
CDR3 protein: CASSAFSYEQYF

V gene: TRBV15
J gene: TRBJ2-1
CDR3 protein: CATSRDRGLNNEQFF

V gene: TRBV28
J gene: TRBJ2-2
CDR3 protein: CASSSGTHTGELFF

V gene: TRBV7-9
J gene: TRBJ1-6
CDR3 protein: CASSEDRVNSPLHF

V gene: TRBV2
J gene: TRBJ2-5
CDR3 protein: CAVDNPRTQYF

V gene: TRBV3-1/TRBV3-2
J gene: TRBJ2-5
CDR3 protein: CASSHHDNRGETQYF

V gene: TRBV7-9
J gene: TRBJ2-2
CDR3 protein: CASSWNPGTGELFF

V gene: TRBV29-1
J gene: TRBJ2-2
CDR3 protein: CSVVTGETGELFF

V gene: TRBV5-1
J gene: TRBJ2-1
CDR3 protein: CASSSQGRNEQFF

V gene: TRBV3-1/TRBV3-2
J gene: TRBJ2-5
CDR3 protein: CASSHRGGRETQYF

V gene: TRBV3-1/TRBV3-2
J gene: TRBJ2-5
CDR3 protein: CASSQELSDGVETQYF

V gene: TRBV7-3
J gene: TRBJ2-1
CDR3 protein: CASSLGQGEINEQFF

V gene: TRBV6-4
J gene: TRBJ2-7
CDR3 protein: CASSEEASGDYEQYF

V gene: TRBV19
J gene: TRBJ1-3
CDR3 protein: CASRDRGRAGNTIYF

V gene: TRBV7-6
J gene: TRBJ2-5
CDR3 protein: CASRPIRNERGAAETQYF

V gene: TRBV7-8
J gene: TRBJ2-6
CDR3 protein: CASSPLVAPGSNSGANVLTF

V gene: TRBV6-1
J gene: TRBJ2-1
CDR3 protein: CASSELGQGNNEQFF

V gene: TRBV5-4
J gene: TRBJ2-1
CDR3 protein: CASSLTSGLLDEQFF

V gene: TRBV19
J gene: TRBJ1-1
CDR3 protein: CASSRERGGSTEAFF

V gene: TRBV5-4
J gene: TRBJ2-5
CDR3 protein: CASSFLQETQYF

V gene: TRBV7-9
J gene: TRBJ1-6
CDR3 protein: CASSLVQGSSPLHF

V gene: TRBV19
J gene: TRBJ1-4
CDR3 protein: CASHRRGRTATNEKLFF

V gene: TRBV30
J gene: TRBJ1-2
CDR3 protein: CAWSEKGGQGAHGYTF

V gene: TRBV28
J gene: TRBJ2-1
CDR3 protein: CASSKPGIGQGQMEQFF

V gene: TRBV6-5
J gene: TRBJ1-2
CDR3 protein: CASSDDSMNYGYTF